One and the same sample provided the 28 T cell receptor beta chains below, sequenced in a study of cytomegalovirus exposure and HLA in healthy donors. A multiplex PCR was run with 60 Vbeta primers and 13 Jbeta primers. Sequenced by immunoSEQ multiplex PCR; TCRdb stores in-frame clones only, minus some. The table includes 140,000 to 150,000 clones, approximately 82% detected once. What was sequenced was PBMCs. The receptors shown here come from a woman aged 55-70 years in good health and CMV-seropositive.

This chain connects TRBV11-3 to TRBJ1-4; D gene uncertain. This CDR3 region has 14 residues. The germline V and J ends were trimmed by 1 base and 7 bases, with 10 bases remaining between them. CDR1 is SGHNT, CDR2 YENEEA, per germline. For the CDR3, the DNA is TGTGCCAGCAGCTTAGTTCCAGATTCTGAAAAACTGTTTTTT. It encodes CASSLVPDSEKLFF.

This rearrangement joins TRBV6-6 to TRBJ1-2, with a tentative D call TRBD1 (6 bases). There are 14 residues in the CDR3. V was pared by 0 bases and J by 7 bases, with 12 bases between. Germline loops: CDR1 MNHNY, CDR2 SVGAGI (reference sequence). The CDR3 spells CASSYSDSWSGYTF. DNA for the CDR3: TGTGCCAGCAGTTACTCGGACAGCTGGTCTGGCTACACCTTC.

This chain links TRBV9 with TRBJ2-3; TRBD2 matches at 9 bases. CDR1 is SGDLS, CDR2 YYNGEE, per germline. CDR3 size: 17 residues. J gave up 4 bases and V 0 bases, and 9 bases lay outside the gene matches. The CDR3 here is CASSVGLLAGIADTQYF. The CDR3, as DNA: TGTGCCAGCAGCGTAGGTTTGCTAGCGGGAATCGCAGATACGCAGTATTTT.

This clone was observed once. V is TRBV5-4 and J is TRBJ1-1, with D tentatively TRBD1 (6 bases). Germline V gene data show CDR1 as SGHNT and CDR2 as YYREEE (reference sequence). There are 16 residues in the CDR3. Trimming cost V 0 bases and J 0 bases, with 12 bases left between them. CDR3 DNA sequence: TGTGCCAGCAGCTTGGGACCAGGGGCCCTGAACACTGAAGCTTTCTTT. Translating gives CASSLGPGALNTEAFF.

This clone came up a few times. V and J are TRBV28 and TRBJ2-5; 8 positions agree with TRBD1. V shed 6 bases and J 1 base; nucleotides not matched to a gene: 7. Germline loops: CDR1 MDHEN, CDR2 SYDVKM. CDR3 length: 15 amino acids. As DNA, the CDR3 is TGTGCCAGCAGACGTTTAGGGACAGGCCAAGAGACCCAGTACTTC. Encoded protein: CASRRLGTGQETQYF.

The chain couples TRBV6-4 to TRBJ1-5; 11 bases match TRBD1. This CDR3 spans 17 amino acids. The V segment lost 2 bases and the J segment 6 bases; nucleotides outside the gene matches: 9. Germline values: CDR1 MRHNA, CDR2 SNTAGT. Here the CDR3 DNA reads TGTGCCAGCAGTGACCCTCCGGGACAGGGGGTACGTCAGCCCCAGCATTTT. Translating it yields CASSDPPGQGVRQPQHF.

The chain employs TRBV18 and TRBJ2-5, with 9 positions matching TRBD2. Germline loops: CDR1 KGHSH, CDR2 LQKENI. J gave up 1 base and V 5 bases, and 11 bases lay outside the gene matches. The CDR3 runs 17 residues. The DNA of the CDR3 is TGTGCCAGCTCAGACCTAGCGGGACGGACGCTCCAAGAGACCCAGTACTTC. Translated: CASSDLAGRTLQETQYF. The full variable domain, completed using reference TRBV18 and TRBJ2-5, is NAGVMQNPRHLVRRRGQEARLRCSPMKGHSHVYWYRQLPEEGLKFMVYLQKENIIDESGMPKERFSAEFPKEGPSILRIQQVVRGDSAAYFCASSDLAGRTLQETQYFGPGTRLLVL.

The CDR3 nucleotides read TGTGCCAGCAGCTCGACGGGGGATCCAACTAATGAAAAACTGTTTTTT. Translating it yields CASSSTGDPTNEKLFF. The J gene is TRBJ1-4, the V gene TRBV7-8; tentatively, D is TRBD1 (5 bases). Per the germline V gene, CDR1 is SGHVS and CDR2 is FQNEAQ. V gave up 4 bases and J gave up 0 bases, with 12 bases separating them. The CDR3 covers 16 residues.

V is TRBV29-1 and J is TRBJ2-1; D not certain. Between the trimmed V and J ends, which lost 7 bases and 7 bases, there was a span of 8 bases. There are 10 residues in the CDR3. Germline V gives CDR1 SQVTM, CDR2 ANQGSEA. In nucleotides, the CDR3 is TGCAGCGCCACCCGGAATGAGCAGTTCTTC. Translated: CSATRNEQFF.

The chain combines TRBV9 with TRBJ1-2; the D gene is possibly TRBD1 (6 bases). Germline CDR1 is SGDLS and CDR2 is YYNGEE. Deletions cut 4 bases from V and 2 bases from J, with 12 bases between. CDR3 size: 14 residues. DNA for the CDR3: TGTGCCAGCAGCCCCGAAACAGGGAACTATGGCTACACCTTC. It translates to CASSPETGNYGYTF.

The chain joins TRBV19 to TRBJ2-1, with 10 bases that match TRBD1. Trimming took 6 bases from V and 3 from J; bases not matched to a gene: 5. The CDR3 runs to 15 residues. Germline V gene sequence: CDR1 LNHDA, CDR2 SQIVND (reference sequence). CDR3 region: CASSPTGGGYNEQFF. The CDR3 region has the DNA TGTGCCAGTAGCCCGACAGGGGGCGGCTACAATGAGCAGTTCTTC.

The gene calls are TRBV9 and TRBJ2-2, with unresolved D. V lost 3 bases and J 5 bases, leaving 11 bases between the germline ends. Per germline, CDR1 SGDLS and CDR2 YYNGEE. The CDR3 spans 14 residues. Here the CDR3 reads CASSDERVTGELFF. The CDR3 nucleotides read TGTGCCAGCAGCGATGAGCGAGTGACCGGGGAGCTGTTTTTT.

The chain links TRBV4-2 to TRBJ1-1; 7 positions match TRBD1. CDR1 is LGHNA, CDR2 YNFKEQ, per germline. CDR3 length: 16 residues. V gave up 1 base and J gave up 1 base; unmatched junction bases: 6. CDR3 bases: TGTGCCAGCAGCCAAGCCCCCGGGACAGAGAACACTGAAGCTTTCTTT. Its protein is CASSQAPGTENTEAFF.

The chain recombines TRBV5-4 with TRBJ2-3; the D is unclear. Germline lookup yields CDR1 SGHNT and CDR2 YYREEE (reference sequence). CDR3 length equals 11 residues. V lost 4 bases to trimming and J lost 4 bases, with 4 bases between them. The chain's CDR3 is CASSQSDTQYF. CDR3 DNA: TGTGCCAGCAGCCAGTCAGATACGCAGTATTTT.

The chain links TRBV29-1 to TRBJ2-5, with 9 bases identical to TRBD1. After removal of 0 bases from V and 2 bases from J, the junction contained 7 bases not matched to a gene. CDR3 length equals 16 residues. Germline V gene sequence: CDR1 SQVTM, CDR2 ANQGSEA. The CDR3 coding sequence is TGCAGCGTTGAAGAATTCGGGACAGGGCGTCAAGAGACCCAGTACTTC. It translates to CSVEEFGTGRQETQYF.

The V gene is TRBV19, the J gene TRBJ1-4; tentatively, D is TRBD1 (6 bases). The CDR3 spans 13 residues. Trimming removed 8 bases at V and 8 bases at J, with 15 bases between. CDR1 is LNHDA, CDR2 SQIVND, per germline (reference sequence). For the CDR3, the DNA is TGTGCCAGTTCTTCACAGGGCGGGGAAAAACTGTTTTTT. Protein sequence: CASSSQGGEKLFF.

This clone was seen a few times. The V and J genes are TRBV6-6 and TRBJ1-1, with no clear D. V gave up 5 bases and J gave up 0 bases, with 16 bases separating them. The CDR3 is 16 amino acids. In germline, CDR1 is MNHNY, CDR2 SVGAGI (reference sequence). The CDR3 sequence is CASSPLVGGMNTEAFF. The CDR3 DNA follows: TGTGCCAGCAGTCCTCTGGTAGGAGGCATGAACACTGAAGCTTTCTTT.

A word on this clone: Other nucleotide sequences from this sample produce the same CDR3. CDR3 nucleotides: TGCGCCAGCAGCCAAGTGACAGGGGGGACTGAAGCTTTCTTT. Its protein product is CASSQVTGGTEAFF. The chain employs TRBV4-1 and TRBJ1-1, with 9 bases matching TRBD1. This CDR3 region has 14 residues. Per germline, CDR1 MGHRA and CDR2 YSYEKL. The junction had 2 bases not matched to a gene; V was cut back by 1 base and J by 5 bases.

V usage is TRBV5-1 and J usage is TRBJ2-7, with D maybe TRBD2 (7 bases). Between the trimmed V and J ends, which lost 6 bases and 0 bases, there was a span of 16 bases. CDR3 length: 15 residues. Germline V CDR1 and CDR2: SGHRS, YFSETQ. The CDR3 coding sequence is TGCGCCAGCAAACCACAGGGAGGGAGCTCCTACGAGCAGTACTTC. It is translated as CASKPQGGSSYEQYF.

This chain connects TRBV7-8 to TRBJ1-4; 9 nucleotides match TRBD1. Germline V gene sequence: CDR1 SGHVS, CDR2 FQNEAQ. J was trimmed by 7 bases and V by 5 bases; bases with no gene match: 17. CDR3 length equals 18 residues. The CDR3 spells CASSANRDRDTWFEKLFF. The CDR3 DNA is TGTGCCAGCAGCGCCAACCGGGACAGGGACACTTGGTTTGAAAAACTGTTTTTT.

This sequence joins TRBV5-4 and TRBJ2-2; 8 bases fit TRBD1. With V trimmed by 5 bases and J by 5 bases, 5 bases remained unmatched. The CDR3 is 14 amino acids. Germline CDR1 and CDR2: SGHNT and YYREEE (reference sequence). Here the CDR3 reads CASRTGVLTGELFF. CDR3 nucleotides: TGTGCCAGCAGGACAGGGGTGTTGACCGGGGAGCTGTTTTTT.

The rearrangement links TRBV6-1 to TRBJ2-7; TRBD2 matches 8 bases. This CDR3 contains 15 residues. Trimming cost V 6 bases and J 2 bases; bases outside gene matches: 9. The V gene's germline CDR1 is MNHNS and CDR2 SASEGT. The CDR3 region is CASRPSAGGPYEQYF. The CDR3 DNA reads as TGTGCCAGCAGGCCTTCTGCGGGAGGACCCTACGAGCAGTACTTC.

The sample holds one count of this clone. This chain joins TRBV4-2 and TRBJ2-1, with 8 bases aligning to TRBD2. V lost 0 bases and J lost 4; bases outside the gene matches: 2. CDR3 length: 15 residues. Germline V CDR1 and CDR2: LGHNA, YNFKEQ. The CDR3 here is CASSQDQREYNEQFF. In nucleotides, the CDR3 is TGTGCCAGCAGCCAAGACCAGCGGGAGTACAATGAGCAGTTCTTC.

V is TRBV13 and J is TRBJ2-5; 9 bases fit TRBD2. The last part of the DNA fits TRBJ2-7 better; the J call may be wrong. CDR3 length: 16 amino acids. The germline V gene has CDR1 PRHDT and CDR2 FYEKMQ (reference sequence). The chain's CDR3 is CASSPRGSGRLNEQYF. CDR3 bases: TGTGCCAGCAGCCCGAGGGGTAGCGGGAGATTAAACGAGCAGTACTTC.

The chain links TRBV5-1 to TRBJ1-2; 7 bases map to TRBD1. CDR3 length equals 12 residues. Germline CDR1 reads SGHRS; CDR2 reads YFSETQ. Trimming took 2 bases from V and 7 from J; bases not matched to a gene: 2. The CDR3 nucleotides are TGCGCCAGCAGCTTAACAGGGGTTGGCTACACCTTC. Translation: CASSLTGVGYTF.

The chain links TRBV5-1 to TRBJ2-3; 8 bases are shared with TRBD1. CDR3 length: 13 residues. The germline V gene encodes CDR1 SGHRS and CDR2 YFSETQ. Germline trimming cut 7 bases from V and 5 bases from J; bases unmatched to any gene: 6. Here the CDR3 reads CASDRGAGDTQYF. Here the CDR3 DNA reads TGCGCCAGCGACAGGGGAGCGGGAGATACGCAGTATTTT.

CDR3 sequence reads: CASRGGYEQYF. The CDR3, as DNA: TGTGCCAGCAGGGGAGGCTACGAGCAGTACTTC. The chain employs TRBV27 and TRBJ2-7; a weak D match, TRBD2 (6 bases). Trimming cost V 6 bases and J 3 bases, with 6 bases left between them. CDR1 is MNHEY and CDR2 is SMNVEV in the germline V gene (reference sequence). This CDR3 spans 11 amino acids.

The chain uses TRBV6-6 and TRBJ2-7; unclear D gene. Trimming shortened V by 1 base and J by 3 bases, and 7 bases separated the two germline ends. This CDR3 comprises 13 residues. Per the germline V gene, CDR1 is MNHNY and CDR2 is SVGAGI (reference sequence). The CDR3 loop reads CASSYYSIYEQYF. CDR3 DNA: TGTGCCAGCAGTTACTACTCGATCTACGAGCAGTACTTC.